Detailed here is one T cell receptor beta chain. This clonotype was recorded at least ten times. The antigen this receptor binds is unknown. Base qualities are not provided; no much larger clone lies one nucleotide away. Including the terminal cysteine and phenylalanine, the CDR3 comprises 14 residues. CDR3 DNA only is kept here, 42 bases in frame from base 1. The germline V gene encodes CDR1 LNHDA and CDR2 SQIVND (reference sequence). Trimming accounts for 8 bases at V and 3 bases at J, while the number of junction bases matched to no gene is 6. This sample is part of a study of identical twins (dated by TCRdb to the mid-2010s). The study in broad terms: To test whether fetal clonotypes persist, the study used deep sequencing on TCR alpha and beta repertoires from monozygotic twins, unrelated adults of various ages, and cord blood. To rule out contamination, replicate twin experiments were performed at different times with different library preparation protocols. Study-wide conclusions, independent of this receptor: Conclusions relied on cross-sectional statistical analysis, since the same donors could not be followed over many years. Zero-insertion analyses could be partly confounded by invariant T cells such as MAIT and iNKT, though diverse VJ usage argued against such confounding for most clonotypes. Excess twin sharing in beta out-of-frame sequences was weaker because fewer shared sequences lowered the signal-to-noise ratio. Abundant cord blood beta clonotypes had fewer insertions, young adult naive repertoires showed a similar but weaker trend, and memory repertoires showed no such trend. Compared with coincidental sharing between unrelated individuals, out-of-frame TCR alpha sequences shared between twins had an excess of sequences with low generation probability. Recombination models systematically underestimated out-of-frame TCR alpha sharing in monozygotic twins but agreed with sharing between unrelated individuals.

Libraries were prepared through 5' RACE. Sequenced on an Illumina HiSeq 2000. A universal primer binding site was added through template switching, and the final cDNA carried a unique molecular identifier so that TCR cDNA molecules could be counted accurately. Specific primers in the conserved constant-segment region were used to synthesize first-strand cDNA for TCR alpha and beta chains. To control for contamination, each cDNA library was double barcoded with a SMART-Mk sample barcode plus Illumina barcodes. TruSeq adapter sequences, together with Illumina sample barcodes, were added in two successive PCR steps. The TCR alpha and beta cDNA libraries were sequenced on the Illumina HiSeq platform using custom primers. Per the authors' processing: MiGEC processed the raw reads to extract unique molecular identifiers, while MiXCR was used to determine the CDR3 positions. Recombination models were inferred per individual with the repgenHMM and IGoR tools using an EM algorithm. Shared clonotype analysis was performed with the tcR package in R, normalizing sharing by the product of cloneset sizes. Out-of-frame nonproductive sequences were analyzed to study raw recombination free of thymic and clonal selection effects. TCRdb ran its own pipeline on the public reads, namely fastp trimming at Q25 and MiXCR clone calling, and kept in-frame beta chains. Records with the same CDR3 protein are collapsed into one entry carrying the most frequent genes and DNA. These V and J calls originate from TCRdb's pipeline instead of the authors' own analysis. For this sample there are 240,000 or so distinct CDR3 sequences; roughly a tenth appear just once. Jointly, the top ten make up about 9.1% of the sample.

Every donor was a healthy Caucasian. Miltenyi CD45RO+ enrichment and human naive T-cell isolation kits were used to isolate memory (CD45RO+) and naive T cells from PBMC. The clonotype originates from a man in his fifties or sixties in good health. The chain uses TRBV19 and TRBJ2-1; 8 nucleotides in the junction match TRBD1. The specimen was memory T cells sorted from blood. According to the study, the label for this sample's cell subset or site signals: CD45RO+ enriched T cells. The bases are TGTGCCAGTGCTGGGACAGGCGTCTACAATGAGCAGTTCTTC. It encodes CASAGTGVYNEQFF.